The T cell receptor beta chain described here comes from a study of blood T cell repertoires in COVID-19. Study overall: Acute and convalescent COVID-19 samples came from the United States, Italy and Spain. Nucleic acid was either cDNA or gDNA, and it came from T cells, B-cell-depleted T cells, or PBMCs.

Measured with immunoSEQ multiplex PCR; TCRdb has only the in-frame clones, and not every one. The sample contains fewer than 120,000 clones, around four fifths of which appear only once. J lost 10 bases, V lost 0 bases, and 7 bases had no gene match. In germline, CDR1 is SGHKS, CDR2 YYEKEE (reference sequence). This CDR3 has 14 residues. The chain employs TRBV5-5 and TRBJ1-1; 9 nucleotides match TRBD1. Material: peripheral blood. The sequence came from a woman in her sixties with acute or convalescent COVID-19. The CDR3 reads CASSLETGGLGAFF. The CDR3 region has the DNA TGTGCCAGCAGCTTGGAGACAGGGGGGTTGGGAGCTTTCTTT.